Shown below are 4 T cell receptor beta chains from a single sample sequenced in a study of molecular identifiers for immune sequencing clone quantification. TCRdb re-derived calls from the PCR reads in MiXCR, one entry per CDR3 protein. The table lists under 100,000 distinct CDR3 sequences, approximately 25% of them singletons. The sample comprised naive CD8+ T cells from blood, with Jurkat cell RNA spiked in. Subset given: FACS-sorted CD8+CD4-CCR7+CD45RA+ naive T cells. These receptors all stem from a human donor in good health. Some libraries in this study had Jurkat cell RNA spiked in.

This clonotype was detected only a few times. J is TRBJ2-6 and V is TRBV6-5; D remains unclear. CDR3 length: 15 amino acids. Per the germline V gene, CDR1 is MNHEY and CDR2 is SVGAGI. V was shortened by 3 bases and J by 1 base, with 7 bases between the two germline ends. CDR3 DNA sequence: TGTGCCAGCAGTTATTGGGCTTCTGGGGCCAACGTCCTGACTTTC. Amino acids: CASSYWASGANVLTF.

The rearrangement joins TRBV11-3 to TRBJ1-5; a possible D gene is TRBD1 (5 bases). V lost 5 bases and J lost 6, with 17 bases in between. This CDR3 region has 15 residues. The germline gives CDR1 SGHNT, CDR2 YENEEA. CDR3 in DNA: TGTGCCAGCAGCCATGGTCAGGGTAGGGGTCAGCCCCAGCATTTT. Translation gives CASSHGQGRGQPQHF.

This chain links TRBV30 with TRBJ2-2; maybe TRBD1 (5 bases). Trimming took off 2 bases at V and 3 bases at J, with 13 bases between the two ends. The CDR3 is 15 residues long. Germline loops: CDR1 GTSNPN, CDR2 SVGIG (reference sequence). The chain's CDR3 is CAWSRAGSYTGELFF. The CDR3 nucleotides are TGTGCCTGGAGTCGGGCAGGGTCGTACACCGGGGAGCTGTTTTTT.

The chain carries TRBV7-8 and TRBJ2-1, with 9 bases that match TRBD2. Trimming removed 2 bases from V and 7 bases from J; junction bases left unmatched: 15. The germline V gene has CDR1 SGHVS and CDR2 FQNEAQ. The CDR3 totals 18 residues. This chain's CDR3 is CASSLTSGGTVALNEQFF. The CDR3 DNA is TGTGCCAGCAGCTTAACAAGCGGGGGGACCGTCGCCTTAAATGAGCAGTTCTTC.